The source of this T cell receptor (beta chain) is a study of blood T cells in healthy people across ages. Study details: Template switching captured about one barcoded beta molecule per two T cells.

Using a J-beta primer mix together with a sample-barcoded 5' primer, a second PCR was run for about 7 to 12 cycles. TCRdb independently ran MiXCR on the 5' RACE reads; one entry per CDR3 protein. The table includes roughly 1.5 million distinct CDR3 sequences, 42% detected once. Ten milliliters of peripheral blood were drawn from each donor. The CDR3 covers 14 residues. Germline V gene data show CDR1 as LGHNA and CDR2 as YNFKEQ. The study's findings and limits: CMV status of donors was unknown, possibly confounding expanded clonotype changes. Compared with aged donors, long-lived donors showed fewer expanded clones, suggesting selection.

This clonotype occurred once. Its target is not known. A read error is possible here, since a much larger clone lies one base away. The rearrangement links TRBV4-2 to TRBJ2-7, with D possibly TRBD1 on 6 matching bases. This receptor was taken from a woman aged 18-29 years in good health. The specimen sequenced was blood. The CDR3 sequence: CVSSQVAGAYEQYF. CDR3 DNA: TGTGTCAGCAGCCAAGTGGCAGGGGCCTACGAGCAGTACTTC.